This T cell receptor beta chain comes out of a study of T cells in Graves' hyperthyroidism and ophthalmopathy. This clonotype was seen repeatedly, ten times or more. Its antigen is still unknown. From RNA transcripts, TCR beta CDR3 regions were amplified. The study used the HTBI primer set for a first-round RT-PCR of the TCR CDR3. TCRdb ran MiXCR on the multiplex PCR reads and lists one entry per CDR3 protein. The table shows about 570,000 distinct CDR3 sequences, with roughly 50% occurring only once. Trimming removed 0 bases from V and 1 base from J, with 7 bases in between. CDR3 length: 14 residues. Germline CDR1 reads SGHRS; CDR2 reads YFSETQ. Broader study findings: For ophthalmopathy, model prediction preceded onset by a median about 6.4 months.

The chain uses TRBV5-1 and TRBJ1-1, with no clear D. The sequence was obtained from an adult woman with Graves' disease, either hyperthyroidism or ophthalmopathy (not recorded which). Sequenced material: peripheral blood or thyroid tissue (not recorded which). The CDR3 is CASSLDTTNTEAFF. DNA of the CDR3: TGCGCCAGCAGCTTGGACACGACGAACACTGAAGCTTTCTTT.